The rows below give T cell receptor beta chains drawn from one sample of a study of T cell changes during pregnancy in multiple sclerosis. Profiled with immunoSEQ multiplex PCR; TCRdb holds only in-frame clones, not every one. The sample carries under 70,000 clones, 91% recorded once. The specimen comprised peripheral blood, sampled in the third trimester of pregnancy. The receptors shown here come from a female donor in good health, enrolled as a control in a pregnancy study. The CDR3 runs from the conserved cysteine through the conserved F or W. The D gene is left open where the match is weak. Only part of the rows carry a size: once, few, many, or a class if the clone is expanded.

TRBJ2-7 TRBV7-2 . . CASSLEGIHEQYF TGTGCCAGCAGCTTAGAGGGGATACACGAGCAGTACTTC
TRBJ1-1 TRBV27 TRBD1 . CASSLSGTGVPEAFF TGTGCCAGCAGTTTATCGGGGACAGGGGTCCCTGAAGCTTTCTTT
TRBJ2-1 TRBV10-3 TRBD2 . CAISEKGTASGDYNEQFF TGTGCCATCAGTGAGAAGGGGACGGCTAGCGGTGACTACAATGAGCAGTTCTTC
TRBJ1-5 TRBV28 . . CASSYRPTQPQHF TGTGCCAGCAGTTACAGACCAACTCAGCCCCAGCATTTT
TRBJ2-4 TRBV9 TRBD2 . CASSVEAGVGGNIQYF TGTGCCAGCAGCGTAGAGGCGGGAGTGGGTGGAAACATTCAGTACTTC
TRBJ1-1 TRBV30 . . CAWTYSMGRSRSGAFF TGTGCCTGGACCTACTCCATGGGGCGCTCCCGATCGGGAGCTTTCTTT
TRBJ2-1 TRBV7-9 TRBD2 . CASSFSGNEQFF TGTGCCAGCAGCTTTAGCGGGAATGAGCAGTTCTTC
TRBJ2-7 TRBV15 TRBD1 . CATSRDRGHEQYF TGTGCCACCAGCAGGGACAGGGGGCATGAGCAGTACTTC
TRBJ2-7 TRBV19 . . CASSMGLAYEQYF TGTGCCAGTAGTATGGGACTCGCCTACGAGCAGTACTTC
TRBJ1-4 TRBV7-9 . . CASSGAVNEKLFF TGTGCCAGCAGCGGGGCAGTTAATGAAAAACTGTTTTTT
TRBJ2-5 TRBV27 TRBD2 . CASRGTSGAQRGETQYF TGTGCCAGCAGAGGGACTAGCGGGGCCCAGAGGGGAGAGACCCAGTACTTC
TRBJ1-5 TRBV2 TRBD1 once CASRDGDSGNQPQHF TGTGCCAGCAGGGACGGGGACAGTGGAAATCAGCCCCAGCATTTT
TRBJ1-2 TRBV7-8 . . CASSFYEGSNYGYTF TGTGCCAGCAGCTTTTATGAGGGTTCCAACTATGGCTACACCTTC
TRBJ2-2 TRBV7-3 . . CASSLNRGQGGGIGELFF TGTGCCAGCAGTCTCAATAGAGGACAGGGAGGGGGGATCGGGGAGCTGTTTTTT
TRBJ2-7 TRBV7-8 . . CASSFSLASYEQYF TGTGCCAGCAGCTTCAGCCTAGCTTCTTACGAGCAGTACTTC
TRBJ2-1 TRBV27 . . CASSFLSRVRDNEQFF TGTGCCAGCAGTTTCCTGAGCCGAGTACGGGACAATGAGCAGTTCTTC
TRBJ1-2 TRBV6-5 . . CASSPGRPYGYTF TGTGCCAGCAGCCCAGGGCGCCCTTATGGCTACACCTTC
TRBJ2-7 TRBV6-5 TRBD1 . CASSSEGAGGEQYF TGTGCCAGCAGTTCCGAGGGGGCAGGTGGCGAGCAGTACTTC
TRBJ1-2 TRBV4-1 TRBD1 . CASSLMPPWTGDGYTF TGCGCCAGCAGCTTAATGCCCCCCTGGACAGGGGATGGCTACACCTTC
TRBJ2-3 TRBV28 TRBD1 . CASSGGQGLTDTQYF TGTGCCAGCAGTGGGGGACAGGGTCTCACAGATACGCAGTATTTT
TRBJ1-2 TRBV15 TRBD1 . CATSRDRGEGYTF TGTGCCACCAGCAGAGACAGGGGGGAGGGCTACACCTTC
TRBJ1-4 TRBV19 TRBD1 . CASSPIVGTGGEKLFF TGTGCCAGTAGCCCCATAGTAGGGACAGGCGGTGAAAAACTGTTTTTT
TRBJ2-3 TRBV2 TRBD2 . CVGLAGASDTQYF TGTGTAGGACTAGCGGGAGCGTCAGATACGCAGTATTTT
TRBJ2-6 TRBV7-6 TRBD1 . CASSFIPGQGAGANVLTF TGTGCCAGCAGCTTCATTCCGGGACAGGGGGCTGGGGCCAACGTCCTGACTTTC
TRBJ2-1 TRBV27 TRBD2 . CASSFGLAGGVSYNEQFF TGTGCCAGCAGTTTTGGGCTAGCGGGGGGGGTTTCCTACAATGAGCAGTTCTTC
TRBJ1-1 TRBV7-8 TRBD1 . CASSFTGVEAFF TGTGCCAGCAGCTTCACAGGGGTTGAAGCTTTCTTT
TRBJ2-3 TRBV5-4 TRBD1 . CASSPTGITDTQYF TGTGCCAGCAGCCCGACAGGGATCACAGATACGCAGTATTTT
TRBJ1-1 TRBV6-1 . once CASSAVPNTEAFF TGTGCCAGCAGTGCAGTGCCAAACACTGAAGCTTTCTTT
TRBJ2-1 TRBV2 TRBD1 . CASWETGGLEQFF TGTGCCAGTTGGGAGACAGGGGGCCTCGAGCAGTTCTTC
TRBJ1-2 TRBV7-9 . . CASSLGAGTGFYGYTF TGTGCCAGCAGCTTAGGTGCGGGAACTGGGTTTTATGGCTACACCTTC
TRBJ2-4 TRBV7-2 . . CASSPGVSDIQYF TGTGCCAGCAGCCCAGGGGTATCGGACATTCAGTACTTC
TRBJ1-1 TRBV7-8 . . CASSYGGGGNLVTEAFF TGTGCCAGCAGCTACGGGGGGGGTGGTAATTTAGTCACTGAAGCTTTCTTT
TRBJ2-1 TRBV7-6 TRBD2 . CASSLYSGANNEQFF TGTGCCAGCAGCTTGTATAGCGGGGCGAACAATGAGCAGTTCTTC
TRBJ1-3 TRBV18 . . CASSPNRADSGNTIYF TGTGCCAGCTCACCTAACAGGGCAGACTCTGGAAACACCATATATTTT
TRBJ2-7 TRBV7-9 TRBD2 . CASSPPSGYPWEQYF TGTGCCAGCAGCCCTCCTAGCGGGTACCCCTGGGAGCAGTACTTC
TRBJ1-5 TRBV28 TRBD1 . CASRPTTGGGQPQHF TGTGCCAGCAGGCCAACGACAGGGGGCGGACAGCCCCAGCATTTT
TRBJ1-1 TRBV6-5 . . CASQVGAANTEAFF TGTGCCAGCCAGGTAGGGGCGGCAAACACTGAAGCTTTCTTT
TRBJ2-7 TRBV5-6 . . CASSLRAPDPYEQYF TGTGCCAGCAGCTTGAGAGCGCCTGATCCATACGAGCAGTACTTC
TRBJ1-5 TRBV27 TRBD1 . CASSPGGLSNQPQHF TGTGCCAGCAGCCCAGGGGGCCTGAGCAATCAGCCCCAGCATTTT
TRBJ1-3 TRBV11-3 . . CASSLVGPGNTIYF TGTGCCAGCAGCTTAGTGGGCCCTGGAAACACCATATATTTT
TRBJ1-5 TRBV11-1 . . CASSLSAGARQPQHF TGTGCCAGCAGCTTATCGGCAGGGGCTCGTCAGCCCCAGCATTTT
TRBJ1-1 TRBV6-5 . . CASTMPPTGGRKFF TGTGCCAGCACCATGCCGCCAACAGGAGGGCGTAAGTTCTTT
TRBJ1-5 TRBV6-1 . . CASSELDQPQHF TGTGCCAGCAGTGAATTAGATCAGCCCCAGCATTTT
TRBJ2-3 TRBV15 . . CATSRKSGTEIGDTQYF TGTGCCACCAGCAGGAAGTCCGGGACTGAGATAGGAGATACGCAGTATTTT
TRBJ1-1 TRBV28 . . CASSTGNTEAFF TGTGCCAGTAGTACAGGGAACACTGAAGCTTTCTTT
TRBJ2-5 TRBV21-1 . . CASSKAQKGETQYF TGTGCCAGCAGCAAAGCGCAGAAGGGGGAGACCCAGTACTTC
TRBJ2-2 TRBV11-2 TRBD2 . CASSRWGGSATGELFF TGTGCCAGCAGCCGTTGGGGCGGGAGCGCCACCGGGGAGCTGTTTTTT
TRBJ2-3 TRBV4-2 TRBD2 . CASSQDTSGKGTDTQYF TGTGCCAGCAGCCAAGATACTAGCGGGAAAGGGACAGATACGCAGTATTTT
TRBJ2-1 TRBV4-2 . . CASSQEGTANYNEQFF TGTGCCAGCAGCCAAGAAGGGACTGCGAACTACAATGAGCAGTTCTTC
TRBJ2-1 TRBV7-6 . . CASSLAPWGEAYNEQFF TGTGCCAGCAGCTTAGCGCCCTGGGGGGAGGCCTACAATGAGCAGTTCTTC
TRBJ1-3 TRBV19 . . CASSIEALVSGNTIYF TGTGCCAGTAGTATAGAAGCGCTCGTCTCTGGAAACACCATATATTTT
TRBJ2-1 TRBV10-3 TRBD2 . CAISESLAGNNNEQFF TGTGCCATCAGTGAGTCTCTAGCGGGGAATAACAATGAGCAGTTCTTC
TRBJ2-1 TRBV6-4 . . CASSRGAENEQFF TGTGCCAGCAGTCGGGGGGCCGAGAATGAGCAGTTCTTC
TRBJ2-3 TRBV7-8 TRBD2 once CASSHTGLADTDTQYF TGTGCCAGCAGCCATACGGGACTAGCGGACACAGATACGCAGTATTTT
TRBJ1-4 TRBV27 . . CASRQGMYEKLFF TGTGCCAGCAGACAGGGCATGTATGAAAAACTGTTTTTT
TRBJ1-1 TRBV2 . . CASSPQVEAFF TGTGCCAGCAGTCCACAGGTTGAAGCTTTCTTT
TRBJ2-7 TRBV19 . . CASSVSQGTAYEQYF TGTGCCAGTAGTGTGTCACAGGGAACGGCCTACGAGCAGTACTTC
TRBJ2-7 TRBV18 . . CASSTQGAGNFEQYF TGTGCCAGCTCCACACAGGGCGCCGGTAATTTCGAGCAGTACTTC
TRBJ2-5 TRBV5-1 . . CASSSRTAYQETQYF TGCGCCAGCAGCTCCCGGACAGCGTACCAAGAGACCCAGTACTTC